A single sample gave rise to the 30 T cell receptor beta chains below, sequenced in a study of CD8+ T cells in alopecia areata. Sequencing used cDNA as its template, made by extracting RNA and reverse transcribing it. This table comes from immunoSEQ multiplex PCR, and its TCRdb copy is limited to in-frame clones, with some not included. This sample has 150,000 or so clones, with around 87% found just once. Sample: CD8+ T cells sorted from blood, taken at week 0. The receptors were sampled from a human donor with alopecia areata.

This chain connects TRBV29-1 to TRBJ1-1, with D uncertain. Per germline, CDR1 SQVTM and CDR2 ANQGSEA. V was shortened by 1 base and J by 3 bases, with 15 bases between the two germline ends. The CDR3 length is 15 residues. Written as DNA, the CDR3 is TGCAGCGTTGAAGCCGATATAAGGGAGGACACTGAAGCTTTCTTT. It encodes CSVEADIREDTEAFF.

The rearrangement links TRBV4-1 to TRBJ2-2; D is unclear. V lost 0 bases and J lost 4, with 6 bases in between. Germline CDR1 and CDR2: MGHRA and YSYEKL. The CDR3 is 14 amino acids. The CDR3: CASSQDPGTGELFF. CDR3 coding DNA: TGCGCCAGCAGCCAAGATCCAGGCACCGGGGAGCTGTTTTTT.

This chain joins TRBV5-5 and TRBJ1-1; D not certain. This CDR3 contains 14 residues. Looked up from germline, CDR1 is SGHKS and CDR2 is YYEKEE (reference sequence). Trimming stripped 0 bases from V and 7 bases from J, with 13 bases between. CDR3 protein: CASSLDGSFFEAFF. CDR3 in DNA: TGTGCCAGCAGCTTGGACGGCAGTTTTTTTGAAGCTTTCTTT.

V usage is TRBV19 and J usage is TRBJ2-1; 7 bases fit TRBD2. V gave up 5 bases and J gave up 0 bases; unmatched junction bases: 7. The CDR3 runs to 16 residues. Germline CDR1 LNHDA, CDR2 SQIVND (reference sequence). This chain's CDR3 is CASSLSGALSYNEQFF. The CDR3 DNA follows: TGTGCCAGTAGTCTGAGCGGGGCCCTCTCCTACAATGAGCAGTTCTTC. The full variable domain, rest sourced from reference TRBV19 and TRBJ2-1, is DGGITQSPKYLFRKEGQNVTLSCEQNLNHDAMYWYRQDPGQGLRLIYYSQIVNDFQKGDIAEGYSVSREKKESFPLTVTSAQKNPTAFYLCASSLSGALSYNEQFFGPGTRLTVL.

This clone was counted a few times. The chain recombines TRBV4-1 with TRBJ2-1; TRBD2 aligns across 7 bases. CDR3 length: 18 amino acids. Germline V CDR1 and CDR2: MGHRA, YSYEKL. Trimming took 1 base from V and 2 from J; bases not matched to a gene: 11. The CDR3, as DNA: TGCGCCAGCAGCCAAGCGTTACCTAGCGGAGCTACCTACAATGAGCAGTTCTTC. Translation gives CASSQALPSGATYNEQFF.

Remarks on this clone: The junction and the germline gene differ at one end; a read error may be behind it. The chain couples TRBV19 to TRBJ2-7; weak D call: TRBD2 (6 bases). CDR3 length: 13 residues. CDR1 LNHDA and CDR2 SQIVND come from the germline V gene (reference sequence). For the CDR3, the DNA is TGTGCCAGTAGTATAGATGTTTGGGGGGATAAGCACTTC. This gives the protein CASSIDVWGDKHF.

This clone was recorded only once. This rearrangement joins TRBV30 to TRBJ2-2; D may be TRBD2 (6 bases). V lost 2 bases and J lost 5, with 18 bases in between. Per germline, CDR1 GTSNPN and CDR2 SVGIG (reference sequence). This CDR3 has 16 residues. In DNA form, the CDR3 reads TGTGCCTGGAGTTGGCCGGGAGACCCGTCAACCGGGGAGCTGTTTTTT. Its translation: CAWSWPGDPSTGELFF.

This rearrangement joins TRBV9 to TRBJ1-1; TRBD1 agrees at 7 bases. The germline gives CDR1 SGDLS, CDR2 YYNGEE. This CDR3 contains 15 residues. Trimming took 0 bases from V and 1 from J; bases not matched to a gene: 3. Here the CDR3 reads CASSVGDSSNTEAFF. CDR3 DNA sequence: TGTGCCAGCAGCGTAGGGGACAGCTCGAACACTGAAGCTTTCTTT.

The chain has TRBV10-3 and TRBJ2-2; D perhaps matches TRBD2 (5 bases). The CDR3 contains 14 residues. From germline, CDR1 is ENHRY and CDR2 SYGVKD. V was cut by 0 bases and J by 7 bases, with 9 bases left in between. CDR3 residues: CAISESAGDGELFF. In nucleotides, the CDR3 is TGTGCCATCAGTGAGTCGGCGGGTGACGGGGAGCTGTTTTTT.

This clone is a singleton in its sample. The chain joins TRBV4-1 to TRBJ2-7; a possible D gene is TRBD1 (5 bases). The CDR3 loop spans 14 amino acids. In germline, CDR1 is MGHRA, CDR2 YSYEKL. V dropped 1 base and J dropped 5 bases, with 12 bases sitting between them. CDR3 sequence (DNA): TGCGCCAGCAGCCAAGTTCAGGGATGTCACGAGCAGTACTTC. Its translation: CASSQVQGCHEQYF.

The chain uses TRBV13 and TRBJ2-7; no definite D call. This CDR3 region has 15 residues. Germline assignment: CDR1 PRHDT and CDR2 FYEKMQ (reference sequence). V was shortened by 5 bases and J by 2 bases, with 16 bases between the two germline ends. The CDR3 sequence: CASSPGAPPAYEQYF. In nucleotides, the CDR3 is TGTGCCAGCAGCCCCGGCGCACCGCCCGCCTACGAGCAGTACTTC.

This sequence joins TRBV27 and TRBJ1-3; a weak D match, TRBD1 (6 bases). The V gene lost 5 bases and the J gene lost 4 bases, with 18 bases spanning the gap. The CDR3 extends over 16 amino acids. CDR1 is MNHEY and CDR2 is SMNVEV in the germline V gene (reference sequence). CDR3 region: CASSPNLIDRGNTIYF. CDR3 nucleotides: TGTGCCAGCAGTCCTAACCTCATCGACAGGGGAAACACCATATATTTT.

The rearrangement uses TRBV13 and TRBJ2-5, with D unresolved. CDR1 is PRHDT, CDR2 FYEKMQ, per germline (reference sequence). The CDR3 loop spans 13 amino acids. Trimming shortened V by 4 bases and J by 6 bases, and 12 bases separated the two germline ends. CDR3: CASSSFAMKTQYF. The DNA for the CDR3 is TGTGCCAGCAGCTCATTTGCCATGAAGACCCAGTACTTC.

The rearrangement links TRBV6-8 to TRBJ2-5, with a tentative D call TRBD2 (5 bases). The V gene lost 1 base and the J gene lost 3 bases, with 15 bases spanning the gap. CDR1 and CDR2 from the germline V gene are MNHGY and SAAAGT. The CDR3 is 16 amino acids. The CDR3 coding sequence is TGTGCCAGCAGTTACTTGAGAGGGAGTGAGGAAGAGACCCAGTACTTC. It encodes CASSYLRGSEEETQYF.

The chain uses TRBV30 and TRBJ1-2; TRBD1 aligns across 8 bases. With V trimmed by 1 base and J by 2 bases, 3 bases remained unmatched. CDR1 is GTSNPN and CDR2 is SVGIG in the germline V gene (reference sequence). This CDR3 spans 14 amino acids. CDR3 bases: TGTGCCTGGAGTGGGACAGGGTCCAACTATGGCTACACCTTC. It is translated as CAWSGTGSNYGYTF.

The chain uses TRBV25-1 and TRBJ1-4; TRBD1 matches at 10 bases. CDR1 and CDR2 (germline): MGHDK, SYGVNS. After removal of 4 bases from V and 7 bases from J, the junction contained 9 bases not matched to a gene. The CDR3 contains 16 residues. The CDR3 protein is CASSGFRDRGGEKLFF. CDR3 nucleotide sequence: TGTGCCAGCAGTGGGTTCCGGGACAGGGGTGGTGAAAAACTGTTTTTT.

Only one count was recorded for this clone. This sequence joins TRBV4-1 and TRBJ2-1; D gene ambiguous. The germline V gene encodes CDR1 MGHRA and CDR2 YSYEKL. The V gene lost 4 bases and the J gene lost 4 bases, with 8 bases spanning the gap. The CDR3 has 13 amino acids. CDR3 DNA: TGCGCCAGCAGCCGGCTCGAATACAATGAGCAGTTCTTC. It is translated as CASSRLEYNEQFF.

V is TRBV20-1 and J is TRBJ2-1; D remains unclear. The CDR3 is made up of 11 amino acids. V was shortened by 6 bases and J by 4 bases, with 7 bases between the two germline ends. Germline CDR1 DFQATT, CDR2 SNEGSKA (reference sequence). This CDR3 reads CSAPIYNEQFF. The CDR3 region has the DNA TGCAGTGCACCTATTTACAATGAGCAGTTCTTC.

V is TRBV7-8 and J is TRBJ2-1; 7 nucleotides line up with TRBD2. The CDR3 loop spans 12 amino acids. Trimming cost V 3 bases and J 8 bases; bases outside gene matches: 1. Germline assignment: CDR1 SGHVS and CDR2 FQNEAQ. CDR3 sequence: CASSFTSDEQFF. The CDR3 DNA is TGTGCCAGCAGCTTCACTAGCGATGAGCAGTTCTTC.

Comments on this clone: This sample also contains other DNA sequences that code for the same CDR3. The chain is built from TRBV7-6 and TRBJ2-1, with TRBD1 matching 10 bases. Trimming at V came to 5 bases and at J to 6 bases, leaving 7 bases not matched to a gene. This CDR3 has 15 residues. The V gene's germline CDR1 is SGHVS and CDR2 FNYEAQ. CDR3 sequence reads: CASSLGTGDGNEQFF. For the CDR3, the DNA is TGTGCCAGCAGCCTTGGGACAGGGGACGGCAATGAGCAGTTCTTC.

A few counts support this clone. The CDR3 DNA reads TGTGCCTCACCCTTCAAGGGGAATACCGGGGAGCTGTTTTTT. Its translation: CASPFKGNTGELFF. The rearrangement uses TRBV30 and TRBJ2-2; D possibly corresponds to TRBD1 (5 bases). The CDR3 is 14 amino acids. Germline V gene data show CDR1 as GTSNPN and CDR2 as SVGIG (reference sequence). The ends were cut back, 7 bases at V and 5 bases at J, with 17 bases in the middle.

The gene calls are TRBV5-6 and TRBJ2-7; D possibly corresponds to TRBD1 (6 bases). The germline CDR1 and CDR2 sequences are SGHDT and YYEEEE. The CDR3 runs 14 residues. Deletions cut 4 bases from V and 5 bases from J, with 16 bases between. The CDR3 bases are TGTGCCAGCAGCGGAGAACAGGGTTCCGACGAGCAGTACTTC. Translated: CASSGEQGSDEQYF.

A word on this clone: This same CDR3 is encoded by further DNA sequences in the sample. The V call is TRBV7-9, the J call TRBJ2-7; D gene unclear. This CDR3 has 13 residues. Germline CDR1 reads SEHNR; CDR2 reads FQNEAQ (reference sequence). V gave up 2 bases and J gave up 3 bases, with 8 bases separating them. The CDR3: CASSLPSSYEQYF. The CDR3 bases are TGTGCCAGCAGCTTACCGAGTAGCTACGAGCAGTACTTC.

This chain uses TRBV27 with TRBJ2-3, with 7 positions matching TRBD2. CDR3 length: 12 residues. Per germline, CDR1 MNHEY and CDR2 SMNVEV (reference sequence). J was trimmed by 3 bases and V by 8 bases; bases with no gene match: 2. CDR3 coding DNA: TGTGCCAGCTCGGGGGGTACAGATACGCAGTATTTT. This encodes CASSGGTDTQYF.

The chain carries TRBV27 and TRBJ2-3; 12 bases align to TRBD2. The CDR3 is made up of 16 amino acids. Trimming at V came to 6 bases and at J to 5 bases, leaving 9 bases not matched to a gene. Germline V gene lookup returns CDR1 MNHEY and CDR2 SMNVEV (reference sequence). Written as DNA, the CDR3 is TGTGCCAGCAGCCCCCGACTAGCGGGAGTCGAAGATACGCAGTATTTT. Translating it yields CASSPRLAGVEDTQYF.

J is TRBJ2-7 and V is TRBV7-9, with D perhaps matching TRBD1 (6 bases). This CDR3 has 11 amino acids. The V gene's germline CDR1 is SEHNR and CDR2 FQNEAQ (reference sequence). The V and J ends lost 8 bases and 7 bases respectively, with 12 bases between them. The CDR3 sequence is CASSPGVEQYF. CDR3 sequence (DNA): TGTGCCAGCTCCCCAGGGGTTGAGCAGTACTTC. The entire variable domain, with the rest obtained from reference TRBV7-9 and TRBJ2-7, is as follows: DTGVSQNPRHKITKRGQNVTFRCDPISEHNRLYWYRQTLGQGPEFLTYFQNEAQLEKSRLLSDRFSAERPKGSFSTLEIQRTEQGDSAMYLCASSPGVEQYFGPGTRLTVT.

CDR3 sequence (DNA): TGTGCCAGCACAGTGGGAGGAGGGATAGCCTACGAGCAGTACTTC. This codes for CASTVGGGIAYEQYF. The J gene is TRBJ2-7, the V gene TRBV2, with a possible D match to TRBD2 (6 bases). The V end was cut by 7 bases, the J end by 2 bases, with 18 bases between. CDR1 SNHLY and CDR2 FYNNEI come from the germline V gene. This CDR3 is 15 amino acids long.

This chain links TRBV29-1 with TRBJ2-7; D is perhaps TRBD1 or TRBD2 (5 bases each). The CDR3 has 13 amino acids. Trimming left V 4 bases short and J 3 bases short, with 13 bases between. Germline CDR1 and CDR2: SQVTM and ANQGSEA. DNA of the CDR3: TGCAGCGTTGGAACAGGACGGGACTACGAGCAGTACTTC. This sequence encodes CSVGTGRDYEQYF.

The rearrangement links TRBV5-6 to TRBJ1-1, with D possibly being TRBD1 (6 bases). Germline CDR1 and CDR2: SGHDT and YYEEEE. The V end lost 3 bases, the J end lost 2 bases, and 17 bases lay between the germline ends. The CDR3 extends over 16 amino acids. The CDR3 reads CASSSADRNFNTEAFF. Written as DNA, the CDR3 is TGTGCCAGCAGCTCAGCGGACAGAAACTTTAACACTGAAGCTTTCTTT.

The chain couples TRBV7-9 to TRBJ1-1; TRBD1 agrees at 7 bases. The CDR3 is 14 residues long. Germline lookup yields CDR1 SEHNR and CDR2 FQNEAQ (reference sequence). The junction had 0 bases not matched to a gene; V was cut back by 1 base and J by 1 base. CDR3 DNA: TGTGCCAGCAGCTTAGACAGGGGGAACACTGAAGCTTTCTTT. Amino acids: CASSLDRGNTEAFF.